Sequencing of this TCR beta chain was carried out in a study of T cells in pancreatic ductal adenocarcinoma. General study results and limits: The resected cohort was biased toward the minority with early-stage disease. No significant tumor-blood clonality difference; means were about 0.1 and 0.065. Blood had more productive templates and around 8.6-fold more unique clonotypes than tumor. Comparisons of tumor and blood clonality may show falsely lower tumor diversity.

On this clone itself: The antigen is undetermined.

Per germline, CDR1 SGHAT and CDR2 FQNNGV. Trimming shortened V by 6 bases and J by 4 bases, and 15 bases separated the two germline ends. CDR3 size: 14 residues. No neoadjuvant therapy was given to the selected pancreatic ductal adenocarcinoma patients before their surgery. Repertoires were generated with immunoSEQ multiplex PCR, while TCRdb's copy carries only in-frame clones and drops some. The sample comprises fewer than 5,000 clones, about 71% of which are singletons, and more than 11% rests with the top ten. Specimen: pancreatic tumor tissue. The chain employs TRBV11-2 and TRBJ1-1; D is unclear. The TCR was taken from a human donor with pancreatic ductal adenocarcinoma. This chain's CDR3 is CASSPWASGTEAFF. The CDR3 coding sequence is TGTGCCAGCAGTCCGTGGGCGTCGGGCACTGAAGCTTTCTTT.